Listed below are T cell receptor beta chains from one sample, sequenced in a study of CD8+ T cells in alopecia areata. Clones were sequenced by immunoSEQ multiplex PCR, and TCRdb holds only the in-frame ones, with some missing. The table lists 80,000 to 100,000 clones, roughly 40% of them singletons. This specimen was CD8+ T cells sorted from blood, taken at week 24, from a patient treated with tofacitinib. The origin of the receptors is a human donor with alopecia areata. Each CDR3 is given without its conserved first and last residue.

v_gene: TRBV9; CDR3aa: ASSVGLAPNNEQF
v_gene: TRBV7-9; CDR3aa: ASSLVSRGTGELF
v_gene: TRBV6-4; CDR3aa: ASSDSMSGPANEQF
v_gene: TRBV7-8; CDR3aa: ASSLYLGDTEAF
v_gene: TRBV10-3; CDR3aa: AISDRTGTTSNIQY
v_gene: TRBV14; CDR3aa: ASSPGQDYGYT
v_gene: TRBV27; CDR3aa: ASSPGANTEAF
v_gene: TRBV30; CDR3aa: AWSATGVGNQPQH
v_gene: TRBV5-1; CDR3aa: ASSLVPGGDPELDTEAF
v_gene: TRBV6-1; CDR3aa: ASSEASASYEQY
v_gene: TRBV7-3; CDR3aa: ASSVDRLREQY
v_gene: TRBV29-1; CDR3aa: SVAGTGSYEQY
v_gene: TRBV9; CDR3aa: ASSVMNQETQY
v_gene: TRBV29-1; CDR3aa: SVQGNTEAF
v_gene: TRBV12-5; CDR3aa: ASGLYGSGRSGANVLT
v_gene: TRBV7-3; CDR3aa: ASRLTGDSPYEQY
v_gene: TRBV5-6; CDR3aa: ASSLWRGWENTEAF
v_gene: TRBV30; CDR3aa: AWSVFAEETQY
v_gene: TRBV30; CDR3aa: AWSVGGTGELF
v_gene: TRBV9; CDR3aa: ASSVEGAARGDTQY
v_gene: TRBV19; CDR3aa: ASSISPTAGVSDEQF
v_gene: TRBV20-1; CDR3aa: SAPLYYEQY
v_gene: TRBV4-2; CDR3aa: ASSQTSEGSYEQY
v_gene: TRBV14; CDR3aa: ASSHQGTGGTNTEAF
v_gene: TRBV7-6; CDR3aa: ASSLFGGLSYEQY
v_gene: TRBV2; CDR3aa: ASRNSVEKLF
v_gene: TRBV28; CDR3aa: ASSLGTANTEAF
v_gene: TRBV19; CDR3aa: ASRSNEQF
v_gene: TRBV27; CDR3aa: ASAPGGIFYEQY
v_gene: TRBV29-1; CDR3aa: SVARDVTGRSSYNEQF
v_gene: TRBV9; CDR3aa: ASSVVAPFYGYT
v_gene: TRBV7-6; CDR3aa: ASSPTGVTEAF
v_gene: TRBV27; CDR3aa: ASSFAGLEQY
v_gene: TRBV4-1; CDR3aa: ASSQDLGGRTYNEQF
v_gene: TRBV4-1; CDR3aa: ASSLTSGRAFSYEQY
v_gene: TRBV7-9; CDR3aa: ASSSEKGLDYGYT
v_gene: TRBV18; CDR3aa: ASSPPQGSTYEQF
v_gene: TRBV25-1; CDR3aa: ASSFWGSYNEQF
v_gene: TRBV15; CDR3aa: ATSRPDTNTEAF
v_gene: TRBV7-2; CDR3aa: ASSLGVPGSYEQY
v_gene: TRBV11-1; CDR3aa: ASSLKSYNEQF
v_gene: TRBV4-1; CDR3aa: ATGSSGTSGGAYNEQF
v_gene: TRBV9; CDR3aa: ASSVRTGAGGANVLT
v_gene: TRBV11-2; CDR3aa: ASSGWDSISGANVLT
v_gene: TRBV27; CDR3aa: ASSSRGFNQPQH
v_gene: TRBV27; CDR3aa: ASSSTGTGGLSANEQF
v_gene: TRBV25-1; CDR3aa: ASSESLKAF
v_gene: TRBV2; CDR3aa: ATSLAGGHQTTDTQY
v_gene: TRBV5-1; CDR3aa: ASSLGEIGLGTDTQY
v_gene: TRBV5-1; CDR3aa: ASSLGQGSTEAF
v_gene: TRBV5-1; CDR3aa: ASSLDRGDYNEQF
v_gene: TRBV11-1; CDR3aa: ASSSPTGGNEQF
v_gene: TRBV27; CDR3aa: ASSIRGSQPQH
v_gene: TRBV27; CDR3aa: ASSFGTALEQY
v_gene: TRBV19; CDR3aa: ASKFQGVGPKAF
v_gene: TRBV27; CDR3aa: ASRGDYGYT
v_gene: TRBV15; CDR3aa: ATSTWTGMNTEAF
v_gene: TRBV9; CDR3aa: ASSLHEGAGEKLF
v_gene: TRBV4-1; CDR3aa: ASSPLSGASVYGYT